Here is one TCR beta chain with its context. This specimen belongs to a study of shared clonotypes between healthy human individuals. The repertoire was sequenced with immunoSEQ multiplex PCR; TCRdb's copy has only in-frame clones and lacks some. The sample includes around 2,000,000 clones, approximately 94% of them seen just once. CD8 cells regarded as naive lacked CD45RO, were positively chosen for CCR7, and omitted terminally differentiated effector memory CD45RA+ cells. Donors comprised only Caucasian adults living in Nashville, Tennessee. Input material: naive CD8+ T cells sorted from blood. This receptor was taken from a man between 18 and 35 years old in good health.

The CDR3 loop reads CAISVPPDYNEQFF. The CDR3 nucleotides read TGTGCCATCAGTGTGCCCCCGGACTACAATGAGCAGTTCTTC. The V call is TRBV10-3, the J call TRBJ2-1; D unclear. Germline CDR1 reads ENHRY; CDR2 reads SYGVKD. The CDR3 runs to 14 residues. Trimming pared 4 bases from V and 3 bases from J, leaving 10 bases between.